The subject of this entry is one TCR beta chain. Its target is unknown. This specimen belongs to a study of CD8+ T cells in alopecia areata. Study-wide findings and caveats: Scalp sample data also include resident alphabeta T cells from normal skin. Normal scalp showed lower clonality than lesional scalp, especially alopecia totalis/universalis.

RNA was extracted and reverse transcribed into cDNA as the sequencing template. TCRdb's table, derived via immunoSEQ multiplex PCR, lists solely in-frame clones and lacks some. The table has more than 90,000 clones, under 40% seen once. Per the germline V gene, CDR1 is SQVTM and CDR2 is ANQGSEA. V lost 4 bases to trimming and J lost 4 bases, with 11 bases between them. The CDR3 has 13 residues. This TCR derives from a human donor with alopecia areata. Sequenced sample: CD4+ T cells sorted from blood. V and J are TRBV29-1 and TRBJ2-1; D gene unclear. CDR3 sequence: CSVAGEGYNEQFF. CDR3 DNA: TGCAGCGTTGCTGGGGAAGGGTACAATGAGCAGTTCTTC.